This passage covers 9 T cell receptor beta chains from one sample sequenced in a study of shared clonotypes between healthy human individuals. Repertoires were generated with immunoSEQ multiplex PCR, while TCRdb's copy carries only in-frame clones and drops some. The data show about 490,000 clones, 76% seen once. Material: PBMCs. The receptor source for this set is a woman aged 35 to 49 in good health. Some clones in this sample may be carry-over from other donors' samples.

This clone was seen a single time. V gene TRBV19 combines with J gene TRBJ1-2; possible D gene TRBD1, 5 bases. Germline V gene data show CDR1 as LNHDA and CDR2 as SQIVND (reference sequence). This CDR3 region has 15 residues. The V end lost 5 bases, the J end lost 0 bases, and 13 bases lay between the germline ends. CDR3 coding DNA: TGTGCCAGTAGTCTCGGGTGGGGCGCTAACTATGGCTACACCTTC. Amino acids: CASSLGWGANYGYTF.

The gene calls are TRBV5-1 and TRBJ2-1; TRBD2 matches at 12 bases. The CDR3 is 15 residues long. The germline CDR1 and CDR2 sequences are SGHRS and YFSETQ. V shed 4 bases, J shed 6 bases, and the junction held 5 bases outside the gene matches. DNA of the CDR3: TGCGCCAGCAGCCCGCTAGCGGGAGGGGGCAATGAGCAGTTCTTC. Its translation: CASSPLAGGGNEQFF.

The chain carries TRBV28 and TRBJ1-2; weak D call: TRBD1 (5 bases). CDR1 and CDR2 from the germline V gene are MDHEN and SYDVKM. V was shortened by 6 bases and J by 4 bases, with 15 bases between the two germline ends. This CDR3 has 14 amino acids. The CDR3, as DNA: TGTGCCAGCAGCCCGGACCCGAGGGGCTATGGCTACACCTTC. Translating gives CASSPDPRGYGYTF.

This chain joins TRBV27 and TRBJ1-2; 7 bases are a match to TRBD1. Per the germline V gene, CDR1 is MNHEY and CDR2 is SMNVEV (reference sequence). This CDR3 has 15 residues. V shed 5 bases and J 3 bases; nucleotides not matched to a gene: 9. The CDR3 here is CASSPRQGFDYGYTF. As DNA, the CDR3 is TGTGCCAGCAGTCCCCGACAGGGTTTCGACTATGGCTACACCTTC.

The CDR3 DNA reads as TGTGCCAGCAAGCAGGACAGGGGGCAGTTCAGGGAGCAGTTCTTC. This translates into CASKQDRGQFREQFF. The chain links TRBV6-1 to TRBJ2-1, with 11 positions matching TRBD1. The V and J ends lost 7 bases and 10 bases, in that order; junction bases with no gene match: 12. Germline CDR1 MNHNS, CDR2 SASEGT. The CDR3 loop spans 15 amino acids.

V and J are TRBV5-4 and TRBJ2-5; 11 positions agree with TRBD2. Trimming at V came to 4 bases and at J to 2 bases, leaving 4 bases not matched to a gene. Germline CDR1 and CDR2: SGHNT and YYREEE (reference sequence). This CDR3 comprises 15 residues. The CDR3 spells CASSEGLADQETQYF. CDR3 sequence (DNA): TGTGCCAGCAGCGAGGGACTAGCGGATCAAGAGACCCAGTACTTC.

The chain joins TRBV29-1 to TRBJ1-1; unclear D gene. Germline CDR1 and CDR2: SQVTM and ANQGSEA. V lost 4 bases, J lost 3 bases, and 12 bases lay in between. The CDR3 is made up of 13 amino acids. CDR3 in DNA: TGCAGCGTTGGGGAGGGTCATGACACTGAAGCTTTCTTT. This encodes CSVGEGHDTEAFF.

This rearrangement joins TRBV9 to TRBJ1-5; weak D call: TRBD1 (6 bases). Germline V CDR1 and CDR2: SGDLS, YYNGEE. This CDR3 has 15 amino acids. V lost 0 bases and J 4 bases, leaving 11 bases between the germline ends. CDR3 in DNA: TGTGCCAGCAGCGTAGGGGACATTGTTAATCAGCCCCAGCATTTT. Amino acids: CASSVGDIVNQPQHF.

The chain joins TRBV5-1 to TRBJ1-1; the D is unclear. Per germline, CDR1 SGHRS and CDR2 YFSETQ. V lost 5 bases, J lost 0 bases, and 14 bases lay in between. The CDR3 has 15 amino acids. This CDR3 reads CASSEYRPLNTEAFF. The CDR3, as DNA: TGCGCCAGCAGTGAGTACAGACCTTTGAACACTGAAGCTTTCTTT.